The 14 T cell receptor beta chains below were found in one sample sequenced in a study of a mutant IDH1 vaccine in newly diagnosed glioma. TCRdb keeps only in-frame clones here, not all; method: immunoSEQ multiplex PCR. Of 25,000 to 35,000 clones in the sample, less than 90% were seen once. Their specific antigens are unknown. Documented time point: week 23, last vaccination. Each dose of the vaccine consisted of 300 ug of mutant IDH1 20-mer peptide, with topical imiquimod. Sample: PBMCs, taken from a glioma patient whose treatment included an IDH1 peptide vaccine. Receptors originate from a woman in her late teens or twenties with glioma.

The chain has TRBV5-6 and TRBJ1-5; the D is unclear. Trimming pared 4 bases from V and 7 bases from J, leaving 9 bases between. The CDR3 has 12 amino acids. Germline-derived CDR1 and CDR2 are SGHDT and YYEEEE. The CDR3 DNA follows: TGTGCCAGCAGCATTGGGTCCCAGCCCCAGCATTTT. Translating it yields CASSIGSQPQHF.

This chain joins TRBV11-1 and TRBJ1-5; TRBD1 might be the D (6 bases). Looked up from germline, CDR1 is SGHAT and CDR2 is FQDESV (reference sequence). Trimming stripped 1 base from V and 7 bases from J, with 8 bases between. The CDR3 has 13 amino acids. CDR3 nucleotides: TGTGCCAGCAGCTTAGAGAGGGGGCAGCCCCAGCATTTT. Translated: CASSLERGQPQHF. The whole variable domain, filled in from reference TRBV11-1 and TRBJ1-5, reads EAEVAQSPRYKITEKSQAVAFWCDPISGHATLYWYRQILGQGPELLVQFQDESVVDDSQLPKDRFSAERLKGVDSTLKIQPAELGDSAMYLCASSLERGQPQHFGDGTRLSIL.

In this sample, this clone turned up a few times. The CDR3 DNA is TGTGCCAGCAGCCCGGGTTGGGGGGCTGCTGGGACTGAAGCTTTCTTT. Its translation: CASSPGWGAAGTEAFF. This sequence joins TRBV7-3 and TRBJ1-1; D may be TRBD1 (6 bases). V dropped 5 bases and J dropped 5 bases, with 21 bases sitting between them. CDR3 length: 16 amino acids. CDR1 is SGHTA and CDR2 is FQGTGA in the germline V gene.

This clone has more than one count but fewer than ten. The chain is built from TRBV2 and TRBJ1-5; D remains unclear. Trimming took off 5 bases at V and 7 bases at J, with 9 bases between the two ends. CDR3 length: 12 amino acids. Germline V gene sequence: CDR1 SNHLY, CDR2 FYNNEI. This CDR3 is CASSLDGQPQHF. As DNA, the CDR3 is TGTGCCAGCAGTCTGGACGGGCAGCCCCAGCATTTT.

V gene TRBV19 combines with J gene TRBJ1-2; D might be TRBD1 (6 bases). The CDR3 has 15 residues. CDR1 is LNHDA, CDR2 SQIVND, per germline (reference sequence). The V gene lost 7 bases and the J gene lost 4 bases, with 19 bases spanning the gap. The CDR3 region is CASKMDSFRFYGYTF. The CDR3 DNA is TGTGCCAGTAAAATGGACAGTTTCCGTTTCTATGGCTACACCTTC.

J is TRBJ1-2 and V is TRBV30; 8 nucleotides agree with TRBD1. In germline, CDR1 is GTSNPN, CDR2 SVGIG (reference sequence). V trimming: 7 bases; J trimming: 9 bases; junction bases outside the gene matches: 7. The CDR3 extends over 11 amino acids. CDR3 bases: TGTGCCTCCCCAGGGGGCCGAAGCTACACCTTC. Translated: CASPGGRSYTF.

V usage is TRBV19 and J usage is TRBJ2-1; D may be TRBD2 (5 bases). The CDR3 length is 15 residues. Germline V gene lookup returns CDR1 LNHDA and CDR2 SQIVND (reference sequence). The V end was cut by 5 bases, the J end by 0 bases, with 11 bases between. The CDR3 is CASSPKRSSYNEQFF. DNA for the CDR3: TGTGCCAGTAGTCCCAAGCGGAGCTCCTACAATGAGCAGTTCTTC.

J is TRBJ1-2 and V is TRBV2; possible D gene TRBD1, 6 bases. V dropped 6 bases and J dropped 0 bases, with 11 bases sitting between them. The CDR3 loop spans 14 amino acids. Germline values: CDR1 SNHLY, CDR2 FYNNEI. This CDR3 reads CASRRTESNYGYTF. Written as DNA, the CDR3 is TGTGCCAGCAGAAGGACAGAATCTAACTATGGCTACACCTTC.

The chain has TRBV7-9 and TRBJ1-2; no definite D call. CDR3 length: 14 amino acids. Trimming took off 1 base at V and 0 bases at J, with 6 bases between the two ends. Germline CDR1 reads SEHNR; CDR2 reads FQNEAQ (reference sequence). CDR3 amino acids: CASSLVGANYGYTF. For the CDR3, the DNA is TGTGCCAGCAGCTTAGTCGGCGCTAACTATGGCTACACCTTC. Full variable domain (rest looked up from reference TRBV7-9 and TRBJ1-2): DTGVSQNPRHKITKRGQNVTFRCDPISEHNRLYWYRQTLGQGPEFLTYFQNEAQLEKSRLLSDRFSAERPKGSFSTLEIQRTEQGDSAMYLCASSLVGANYGYTFGSGTRLTVV.

This sequence joins TRBV18 and TRBJ1-2; 9 nucleotides agree with TRBD1. The CDR3 spans 13 residues. CDR1 and CDR2 (germline): KGHSH, LQKENI. J lost 6 bases, V lost 3 bases, and 2 bases had no gene match. The CDR3 loop reads CASSPGTGHGYTF. The CDR3 DNA sequence: TGTGCCAGCTCACCCGGGACAGGGCATGGCTACACCTTC.

This rearrangement joins TRBV4-1 to TRBJ1-4; 7 bases are a match to TRBD1. Germline CDR1 and CDR2: MGHRA and YSYEKL. CDR3 length: 17 amino acids. The ends lost 3 bases at V and 0 bases at J; junction bases unmatched: 7. The chain's CDR3 is CASSHHSDRATNEKLFF. The DNA of the CDR3 is TGCGCCAGCAGCCACCACTCCGACAGGGCAACTAATGAAAAACTGTTTTTT.

There are a few counts of this clone. The genes are TRBV6-4 and TRBJ1-1, with 9 bases that match TRBD1. The V segment lost 3 bases and the J segment 4 bases; nucleotides outside the gene matches: 3. This CDR3 spans 14 amino acids. Germline loops: CDR1 MRHNA, CDR2 SNTAGT. CDR3 residues: CASSDGQGSTEAFF. The CDR3 DNA reads as TGTGCCAGCAGTGATGGACAGGGGAGCACTGAAGCTTTCTTT.

The V gene is TRBV27, the J gene TRBJ1-1; maybe TRBD1 (5 bases). The CDR3 covers 13 residues. The ends were cut back, 4 bases at V and 1 base at J, with 7 bases in the middle. Germline CDR1 reads MNHEY; CDR2 reads SMNVEV (reference sequence). The CDR3 region has the DNA TGTGCCAGCAGTTGGGGCAGGAACACTGAAGCTTTCTTT. This gives the protein CASSWGRNTEAFF.

This sequence joins TRBV5-1 and TRBJ2-7; D gene uncertain. The CDR3 is 14 amino acids. CDR1 is SGHRS and CDR2 is YFSETQ in the germline V gene. The germline V and J ends were trimmed by 0 bases and 2 bases, with 9 bases remaining between them. Here the CDR3 DNA reads TGCGCCAGCAGCTTGGAGGGCGGCACCTACGAGCAGTACTTC. Residues: CASSLEGGTYEQYF.